Here is one T cell receptor (beta chain) with its context. Its antigen remains unknown. The sample originates from a study of human T cells and chemical hapten exposure. Study-wide results and limits: Unchanged with DPC sensitization were TCRs above 1 in 1000 frequency.

Via MiXCR, TCRdb re-called the RACE reads, giving one row per CDR3 protein. This sample carries 75,000 to 100,000 distinct CDR3 sequences, about an eighth of them seen once, and the ten largest clones take approximately 2%. The time point here: patch test 1, 2 weeks after DPC sensitization. Stated treatment: therapeutic diphenylcyclopropenone sensitization with weekly scalp DPC. Deletions cut 2 bases from V and 8 bases from J, with 12 bases between. The germline gives CDR1 GTSNPN, CDR2 SVGIG (reference sequence). The CDR3 is 12 residues long. V is TRBV30 and J is TRBJ1-1; tentative D call: TRBD1 (5 bases). The sequence came from a woman aged 40 to 50 with alopecia areata. Some clones in this sample may be carry-over from other donors' samples. Specimen: whole blood, collected in connection with sensitization to the hapten diphenylcyclopropenone (DPC). As DNA, the CDR3 is TGTGCCTGGAGTCCAGGGACGGTGGAAGCTTTCTTT. Translated: CAWSPGTVEAFF.